These 31 T cell receptor beta chains originate from one sample sequenced in a study of T cell repertoires in cytomegalovirus infection. TCRdb called the reads again in MiXCR, with one record for every CDR3 protein. There are roughly 700,000 distinct CDR3 sequences in the sample; about 33% occur only once, and approximately 18% lies in the top ten. These receptors' antigens are unknown. The source was cultured PBMCs, collected from culture after CMV antigen stimulation. Source of these receptors: a human donor in good health (CMV status not recorded). Some clones in this sample may be carry-over from other donors' samples.

This clonotype was seen more than once but under ten times. This chain uses TRBV20-1 with TRBJ2-3; D may be TRBD1 or TRBD2 (6 bases each). Trimming took 3 bases from V and 1 from J, leaving 17 bases between them. CDR1 is DFQATT and CDR2 is SNEGSKA in the germline V gene (reference sequence). This CDR3 is 16 amino acids long. In DNA, the CDR3 is TGCAGTGCTAGGCAAAAAGGGGGGCACCGCACAGATACGCAGTATTTT. It specifies CSARQKGGHRTDTQYF.

This clonotype was seen repeatedly, ten times or more. This chain connects TRBV7-6 to TRBJ2-7, with 15 bases matching TRBD2. The germline gives CDR1 SGHVS, CDR2 FNYEAQ. This CDR3 spans 19 amino acids. V trimming: 1 base; J trimming: 6 bases; junction bases outside the gene matches: 13. CDR3: CASSLEPGWGLAGGAEQYF. CDR3 nucleotide sequence: TGTGCCAGCAGCTTAGAACCGGGGTGGGGACTAGCGGGAGGAGCCGAGCAGTACTTC.

There are a few counts of this clonotype. This chain connects TRBV7-2 to TRBJ2-1; no clear D. V lost 5 bases to trimming and J lost 2 bases, with 10 bases between them. Germline V gene lookup returns CDR1 SGHTA and CDR2 FQGNSA. This CDR3 has 14 amino acids. CDR3 sequence: CASSRARAYNEQFF. The CDR3 bases are TGTGCCAGCAGCCGAGCAAGGGCCTACAATGAGCAGTTCTTC.

This clonotype was counted between two and nine times. The rearrangement uses TRBV7-6 and TRBJ2-1; TRBD2 aligns across 11 bases. J lost 9 bases, V lost 4 bases, and 11 bases had no gene match. Germline CDR1 is SGHVS and CDR2 is FNYEAQ. The CDR3 length is 16 residues. CDR3: CASSSLAGGRSVEQFF. For the CDR3, the DNA is TGTGCCAGCAGCTCCTTAGCGGGGGGGCGGTCCGTTGAGCAGTTCTTC.

V usage is TRBV11-2 and J usage is TRBJ2-7, with D possibly TRBD2 on 6 matching bases. The CDR3 is made up of 14 amino acids. The V gene lost 6 bases and the J gene lost 8 bases, with 20 bases spanning the gap. CDR1 and CDR2 from the germline V gene are SGHAT and FQNNGV. The CDR3 here is CASSLAGLGSKQYF. The CDR3 coding sequence is TGTGCCAGCAGTCTCGCGGGGCTAGGCTCGAAGCAGTACTTC.

V usage is TRBV20-1 and J usage is TRBJ2-2; possible D gene TRBD2, 7 bases. The ends were cut back, 3 bases at V and 3 bases at J, with 14 bases in the middle. The CDR3 runs 15 residues. Per germline, CDR1 DFQATT and CDR2 SNEGSKA (reference sequence). The CDR3 coding sequence is TGCAGTGCTAGCCGGGGGGCCAGCGACACCGGGGAGCTGTTTTTT. It codes for CSASRGASDTGELFF.

A few counts support this clonotype. The chain couples TRBV4-3 to TRBJ2-3, with D uncertain. This CDR3 is built from 15 residues. V lost 4 bases and J lost 6, with 17 bases in between. CDR1 LGHNA and CDR2 YSLEER come from the germline V gene. The CDR3 region has the DNA TGCGCCAGCAGCCTATCCACAGCCCAGGTGGATACGCAGTATTTT. Translation gives CASSLSTAQVDTQYF.

Written as DNA, the CDR3 is TGTGCCAGCAGGCCCCGACGGACGGGGATGTCTAACTATGGCTACACCTTC. Its translation: CASRPRRTGMSNYGYTF. The gene calls are TRBV12-3 or TRBV12-4 and TRBJ1-2, with D unresolved. V lost 6 bases to trimming and J lost 0 bases, with 20 bases between them. The CDR3 is 17 amino acids.

This clonotype was counted between two and nine times. The V and J genes are TRBV27 and TRBJ2-7; D not resolved. V lost 2 bases to trimming and J lost 2 bases, with 13 bases between them. Germline V lookup: CDR1 MNHEY, CDR2 SMNVEV (reference sequence). This CDR3 has 15 amino acids. The CDR3 spells CASSLRDPIPYEQYF. The CDR3 coding sequence is TGTGCCAGCAGTTTAAGAGACCCCATCCCCTACGAGCAGTACTTC.

In this sample, this clonotype turned up a few times. This chain links TRBV4-3 with TRBJ2-1; no clear D gene. Trimming took off 8 bases at V and 0 bases at J, with 8 bases between the two ends. This CDR3 has 13 amino acids. Germline V CDR1 and CDR2: LGHNA, YSLEER. CDR3 coding DNA: TGCGCCAGCGGCCCAAACTCCTACAATGAGCAGTTCTTC. It translates to CASGPNSYNEQFF.

Written as DNA, the CDR3 is TGTGCCAGCAGCTTAGTCCCCCCCCAGGGGCTTTGGGCAGATACGCAGTATTTT. Translated: CASSLVPPQGLWADTQYF. The rearrangement joins TRBV7-6 to TRBJ2-3; possibly TRBD1 for D (6 bases). CDR3 length equals 18 residues. Trimming shortened V by 1 base and J by 4 bases, and 21 bases separated the two germline ends. Germline V gene data show CDR1 as SGHVS and CDR2 as FNYEAQ. Using reference TRBV7-6 and TRBJ2-3 for the parts outside the CDR3, the full variable domain is GAGVSQSPRYKVTKRGQDVALRCDPISGHVSLYWYRQALGQGPEFLTYFNYEAQQDKSGLPNDRFSAERPEGSISTLTIQRTEQRDSAMYRCASSLVPPQGLWADTQYFGPGTRLTVL.

The chain links TRBV6-6 to TRBJ2-5; D may be TRBD1 (6 bases). Trimming took off 0 bases at V and 4 bases at J, with 12 bases between the two ends. There are 15 residues in the CDR3. CDR1 and CDR2 (germline): MNHNY, SVGAGI (reference sequence). The CDR3 sequence is CASSYSLGAGETQYF. The CDR3 coding sequence is TGTGCCAGCAGTTACTCGTTGGGGGCCGGAGAGACCCAGTACTTC.

CDR3 bases: TGTGCCAGCAGTTACGGCGGGAGAGGTGAGCAGTTCTTC. Translation: CASSYGGRGEQFF. The chain joins TRBV6-2 or TRBV6-3 to TRBJ2-1, with TRBD2 matching 7 bases. Germline V gives CDR1 MNHEY, CDR2 SVGEGT. Germline trimming cut 2 bases from V and 9 bases from J; bases unmatched to any gene: 4. This CDR3 has 13 residues.

V gene TRBV6-1 combines with J gene TRBJ2-1; D might be TRBD1 (5 bases). Germline assignment: CDR1 MNHNS and CDR2 SASEGT. CDR3 size: 16 residues. V was trimmed by 2 bases and J by 2 bases, leaving 13 bases between them. CDR3 sequence (DNA): TGTGCCAGCAGTGAAAGGGGAAATGTAGCCTACAATGAGCAGTTCTTC. Residues: CASSERGNVAYNEQFF.

This chain connects TRBV7-9 to TRBJ1-2, with unresolved D. Looked up from germline, CDR1 is SEHNR and CDR2 is FQNEAQ (reference sequence). Between the trimmed V and J ends, which lost 5 bases and 3 bases, there was a span of 10 bases. The length of the CDR3 is 13 residues. Here the CDR3 reads CASSAGGDYGYTF. The CDR3 coding sequence is TGTGCCAGCAGCGCAGGTGGTGACTATGGCTACACCTTC.

The chain has TRBV2 and TRBJ1-5, with D possibly TRBD1 on 5 matching bases. The V end lost 3 bases, the J end lost 9 bases, and 15 bases lay between the germline ends. This CDR3 spans 14 amino acids. Germline values: CDR1 SNHLY, CDR2 FYNNEI. The CDR3 region is CASSEERGWWPQHF. CDR3 nucleotides: TGTGCCAGCAGTGAGGAAAGGGGCTGGTGGCCCCAGCATTTT. The full variable domain, in which reference TRBV2 and TRBJ1-5 provide the parts outside the CDR3, is EPEVTQTPSHQVTQMGQEVILRCVPISNHLYFYWYRQILGQKVEFLVSFYNNEISEKSEIFDDQFSVERPDGSNFTLKIRSTKLEDSAMYFCASSEERGWWPQHFGDGTRLSIL.

This clonotype showed up just a few times. This chain links TRBV12-3 or TRBV12-4 with TRBJ1-1, with D unresolved. Trimming stripped 5 bases from V and 8 bases from J, with 18 bases between. The CDR3 runs 14 residues. CDR3 loop: CASSARSLKDEAFF. The DNA of the CDR3 is TGTGCCAGCAGTGCCCGCAGTCTGAAGGACGAAGCTTTCTTT.

The chain carries TRBV27 and TRBJ2-3; the match to TRBD1 covers 7 bases. This CDR3 spans 18 amino acids. V lost 6 bases to trimming and J lost 4 bases; unmatched junction nucleotides: 19. Germline V gives CDR1 MNHEY, CDR2 SMNVEV (reference sequence). DNA of the CDR3: TGTGCCAGCAGATATACGAGGGTCGGTAGGACAGGATCAGATACGCAGTATTTT. Residues: CASRYTRVGRTGSDTQYF.

This clonotype was seen a few times. The J gene is TRBJ2-1, the V gene TRBV10-3; the D is unclear. Trimming left V 2 bases short and J 3 bases short, with 5 bases between. CDR3 length: 13 residues. Germline CDR1 is ENHRY and CDR2 is SYGVKD. CDR3 DNA sequence: TGTGCCATCAGTGAGGAGTACTACAATGAGCAGTTCTTC. It is translated as CAISEEYYNEQFF.

The chain is built from TRBV29-1 and TRBJ2-3, with 9 bases aligning to TRBD2. The ends lost 8 bases at V and 5 bases at J; junction bases unmatched: 14. CDR1 is SQVTM, CDR2 ANQGSEA, per germline. The CDR3 is 15 residues long. The CDR3 protein is CSSGTSSRRGDTQYF. Written as DNA, the CDR3 is TGCAGCTCCGGGACTAGCTCAAGAAGAGGAGATACGCAGTATTTT.

This clonotype has more than one count but fewer than ten. This sequence joins TRBV2 and TRBJ1-5; unclear D gene. Germline CDR1 is SNHLY and CDR2 is FYNNEI. Trimming shortened V by 3 bases and J by 1 base, and 10 bases separated the two germline ends. This CDR3 contains 15 residues. The chain's CDR3 is CASSESLESNQPQHF. CDR3 DNA sequence: TGTGCCAGCAGTGAGAGCCTAGAAAGCAATCAGCCCCAGCATTTT.

This clonotype was seen more than once but under ten times. The CDR3 protein is CASRRALNEKLFF. As DNA, the CDR3 is TGTGCCAGCAGGAGGGCCTTGAATGAAAAACTGTTTTTT. The rearrangement joins TRBV12-3 or TRBV12-4 to TRBJ1-4; D is uncertain. The V gene lost 6 bases and the J gene lost 5 bases, with 10 bases spanning the gap. The CDR3 runs to 13 residues.

The V gene is TRBV20-1, the J gene TRBJ1-5; 8 positions match TRBD1. The V gene's germline CDR1 is DFQATT and CDR2 SNEGSKA (reference sequence). Trimming removed 6 bases from V and 3 bases from J; junction bases left unmatched: 10. CDR3 size: 15 residues. The CDR3 coding sequence is TGCAGTGCAGTCGACAGGGGCCTACCCAATCAGCCCCAGCATTTT. Its protein product is CSAVDRGLPNQPQHF.

This clonotype was seen a few times. The chain employs TRBV6-2 or TRBV6-3 and TRBJ1-5; the D gene is possibly TRBD1 (5 bases). Trimming shortened V by 6 bases and J by 0 bases, and 9 bases separated the two germline ends. Germline assignment: CDR1 MNHEY and CDR2 SVGEGT. The CDR3 length is 14 residues. The CDR3 DNA reads TGTGCCAGCAGCTACAGGTTTAGCAATCAGCCCCAGCATTTT. Its protein is CASSYRFSNQPQHF.

This chain joins TRBV6-1 and TRBJ2-7; D gene uncertain. Trimming shortened V by 4 bases and J by 6 bases, and 19 bases separated the two germline ends. Germline V gene lookup returns CDR1 MNHNS and CDR2 SASEGT. The CDR3 spans 15 residues. The CDR3 is CASSGPAAPLGEQYF. CDR3 DNA sequence: TGTGCCAGCAGTGGCCCGGCGGCCCCGTTAGGCGAGCAGTACTTC.

This clonotype was seen once. One junction end disagrees with the germline gene, perhaps due to a read error. The gene calls are TRBV19 and TRBJ2-6, with D possibly matching TRBD1 (5 bases). The CDR3 spans 15 residues. Germline CDR1 is LNHDA and CDR2 is SQIVND (reference sequence). CDR3 amino acids: CASETPHSGAYVLTF. Written as DNA, the CDR3 is TGTGCCAGCGAAACTCCGCACTCTGGGGCCTACGTCCTGACTTTC.

The chain carries TRBV6-8 and TRBJ2-2; D is ambiguous. In germline, CDR1 is MNHGY, CDR2 SAAAGT. Between the trimmed V and J ends, which lost 2 bases and 7 bases, there was a span of 8 bases. This CDR3 comprises 13 residues. The CDR3: CASSYGVGGELFF. In DNA form, the CDR3 reads TGTGCCAGCAGTTACGGGGTCGGCGGGGAGCTGTTTTTT.

Concerning this clonotype itself: Relative to the germline gene, one junction end is altered; a read error may explain this. This chain uses TRBV2 with TRBJ1-5, with TRBD1 as a possible D gene (6 bases). The CDR3 is 12 residues long. From germline, CDR1 is SNHLY and CDR2 FYNNEI. For the CDR3, the DNA is TGTGTCAGCGGAGGGGGGAATCAGCCCCAGCATTTT. Encoded protein: CVSGGGNQPQHF.

This clonotype appeared once. This chain connects TRBV15 to TRBJ2-6; D gene ambiguous. The CDR3 loop spans 13 amino acids. Trimming took off 7 bases at V and 0 bases at J, with 4 bases between the two ends. The germline V gene has CDR1 LNHNV and CDR2 YYDKDF (reference sequence). CDR3 bases: TGTGCCACCACCCGCTCTGGGGCCAACGTCCTGACTTTC. Amino acid sequence: CATTRSGANVLTF.

This clonotype was counted ten times or more. The chain combines TRBV7-2 with TRBJ2-2; unclear D gene. V was clipped by 6 bases and J by 1 base, with 9 bases between them. Looked up from germline, CDR1 is SGHTA and CDR2 is FQGNSA. The CDR3 is 14 amino acids. Written as DNA, the CDR3 is TGTGCCAGCAGAACTAACAGGAACACCGGGGAGCTGTTTTTT. This codes for CASRTNRNTGELFF.

This chain uses TRBV10-3 with TRBJ2-7, with 10 bases that match TRBD2. Trimming at V came to 6 bases and at J to 5 bases, leaving 10 bases not matched to a gene. Germline loops: CDR1 ENHRY, CDR2 SYGVKD. The CDR3 spans 15 residues. CDR3 in amino acids: CAIRESGRAIHEQYF. The CDR3 DNA follows: TGTGCCATCAGGGAAAGCGGGAGGGCCATCCACGAGCAGTACTTC.